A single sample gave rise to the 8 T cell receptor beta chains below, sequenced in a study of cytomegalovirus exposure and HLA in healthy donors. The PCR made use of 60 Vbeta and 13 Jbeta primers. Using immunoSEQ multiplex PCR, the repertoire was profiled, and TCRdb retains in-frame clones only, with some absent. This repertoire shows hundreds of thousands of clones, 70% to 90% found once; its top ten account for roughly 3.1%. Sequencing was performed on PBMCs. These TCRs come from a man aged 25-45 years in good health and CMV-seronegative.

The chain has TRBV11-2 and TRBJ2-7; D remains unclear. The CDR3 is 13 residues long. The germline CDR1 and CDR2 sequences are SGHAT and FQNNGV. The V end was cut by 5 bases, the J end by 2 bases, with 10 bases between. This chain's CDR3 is CASSQSSAYEQYF. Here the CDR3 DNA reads TGTGCCAGCAGCCAATCCTCGGCCTACGAGCAGTACTTC. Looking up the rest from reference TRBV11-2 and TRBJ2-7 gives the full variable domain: EAGVAQSPRYKIIEKRQSVAFWCNPISGHATLYWYQQILGQGPKLLIQFQNNGVVDDSQLPKDRFSAERLKGVDSTLKIQPAKLEDSAVYLCASSQSSAYEQYFGPGTRLTVT.

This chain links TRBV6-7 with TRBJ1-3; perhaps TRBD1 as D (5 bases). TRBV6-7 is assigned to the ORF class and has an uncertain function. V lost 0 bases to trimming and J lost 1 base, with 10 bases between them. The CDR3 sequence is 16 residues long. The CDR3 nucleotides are TGTGCCAGCAGTTACTCGGTGGGGCGGTCTGGAAACACCATATATTTT. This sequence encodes CASSYSVGRSGNTIYF.

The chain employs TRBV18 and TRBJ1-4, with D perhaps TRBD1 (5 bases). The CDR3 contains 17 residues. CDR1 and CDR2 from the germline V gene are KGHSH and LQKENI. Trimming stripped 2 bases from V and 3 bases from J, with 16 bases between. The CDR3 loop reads CASSPFPQGAANEKLFF. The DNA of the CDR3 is TGTGCCAGCTCACCATTTCCTCAGGGCGCGGCTAATGAAAAACTGTTTTTT.

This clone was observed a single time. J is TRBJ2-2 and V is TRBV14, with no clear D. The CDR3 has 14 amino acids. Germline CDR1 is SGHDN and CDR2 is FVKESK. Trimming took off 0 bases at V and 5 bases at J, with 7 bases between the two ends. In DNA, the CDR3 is TGTGCCAGCAGCCAAGATAAAATAACCGGGGAGCTGTTTTTT. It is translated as CASSQDKITGELFF.

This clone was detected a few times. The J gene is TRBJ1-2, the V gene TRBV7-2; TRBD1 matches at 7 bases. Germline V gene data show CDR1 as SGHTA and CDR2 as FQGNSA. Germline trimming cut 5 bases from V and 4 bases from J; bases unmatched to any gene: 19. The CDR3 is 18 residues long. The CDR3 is CASSQRGTDLFFGYGYTF. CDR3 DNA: TGTGCCAGCAGCCAACGGGGGACAGACCTCTTTTTCGGCTATGGCTACACCTTC. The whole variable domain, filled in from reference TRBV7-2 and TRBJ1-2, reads GAGVSQSPSNKVTEKGKDVELRCDPISGHTALYWYRQSLGQGLEFLIYFQGNSAPDKSGLPSDRFSAERTGGSVSTLTIQRTQQEDSAVYLCASSQRGTDLFFGYGYTFGSGTRLTVV.

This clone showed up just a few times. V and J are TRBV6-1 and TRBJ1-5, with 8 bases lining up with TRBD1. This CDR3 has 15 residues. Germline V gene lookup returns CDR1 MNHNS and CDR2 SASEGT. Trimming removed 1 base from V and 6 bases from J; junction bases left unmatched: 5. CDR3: CASSEGGTGGQPQHF. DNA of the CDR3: TGTGCCAGCAGTGAAGGGGGGACAGGCGGTCAGCCCCAGCATTTT.

The CDR3 reads CASSGQSWDEQFF. The CDR3 DNA sequence: TGTGCCAGCAGTGGACAGAGCTGGGATGAGCAGTTCTTC. The chain has TRBV5-4 and TRBJ2-1; TRBD1 might be the D (6 bases). CDR3 size: 13 residues. Trimming took 5 bases from V and 8 from J, leaving 14 bases between them. Germline loops: CDR1 SGHNT, CDR2 YYREEE (reference sequence).

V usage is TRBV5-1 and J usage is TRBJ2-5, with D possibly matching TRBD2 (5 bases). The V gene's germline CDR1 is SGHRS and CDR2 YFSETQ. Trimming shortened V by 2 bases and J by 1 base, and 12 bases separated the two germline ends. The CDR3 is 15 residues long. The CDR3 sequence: CASSLGIASQETQYF. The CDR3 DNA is TGCGCCAGCAGCTTAGGAATAGCGAGCCAAGAGACCCAGTACTTC.